The source of this T cell receptor (beta chain) is a study of blood T cell repertoires in COVID-19. The overall study: T cells, B-cell-depleted T cells, or PBMCs provided the cDNA or gDNA that served as material.

The repertoire was sequenced with immunoSEQ multiplex PCR; TCRdb's copy has only in-frame clones and lacks some. The sample has about 160,000 clones, 80% to 90% seen once. V was shortened by 5 bases and J by 2 bases, with 9 bases between the two germline ends. The germline CDR1 and CDR2 sequences are SGHTA and FQGTGA. The CDR3 has 14 residues. V and J are TRBV7-3 and TRBJ2-2; D gene ambiguous. The sequenced sample consisted of peripheral blood. The TCR comes from a woman in her 50s with COVID-19, enrolled during active disease. In DNA form, the CDR3 reads TGTGCCAGCAGCCGCCAGGCCAACACCGGGGAGCTGTTTTTT. It specifies CASSRQANTGELFF.